The 11 T cell receptor beta chains below were found in one sample sequenced in a study of T cells in women clearing cervical HPV infection. The protocol was immunoSEQ multiplex PCR, while the TCRdb copy is restricted to in-frame clones and leaves out a portion. This repertoire includes around 30,000 clones. The sample consisted of blood buffy coat. These receptors were obtained from a woman between 18 and 70 years old with a cervical HPV16 infection that either progressed to CIN3+ or cleared (not recorded which).

Concerning this clone: The observed sequence ends 3 residues before the CDR3 terminus, with the missing tail filled in from the germline J gene. The chain is built from TRBV5-1 and TRBJ1-1; 9 nucleotides agree with TRBD1. Germline trimming cut 5 bases from V and 0 bases from J; bases unmatched to any gene: 8. Germline V lookup: CDR1 SGHRS, CDR2 YFSETQ. CDR3 length: 16 residues. The CDR3 sequence: CASRTGQGLMNTEAFF. The covered CDR3 bases are TGCGCCAGCAGGACGGGACAGGGCCTCATGAACACTGAA. Based on the CDR3 plus reference TRBV5-1 and TRBJ1-1, the full variable domain is KAGVTQTPRYLIKTRGQQVTLSCSPISGHRSVSWYQQTPGQGLQFLFEYFSETQRNKGNFPGRFSGRQFSNSRSEMNVSTLELGDSALYLCASRTGQGLMNTEAFFGQGTRLTVV.

Details on this clone: Read coverage stops 3 residues before the CDR3 terminus; the germline J gene supplies the remainder. This chain uses TRBV4-1 with TRBJ2-2, with 7 nucleotides matching TRBD2. The CDR3 has 16 residues. CDR1 and CDR2 from the germline V gene are MGHRA and YSYEKL. The covered CDR3 bases are TGCGCCAGCAGCCCGTTAGCGGGTCGCCGTAATTCACCG. Protein sequence: CASSPLAGRRNSP. The CDR3 reads in full as CASSPLAGRRNSPLFF.

The part of the CDR3 DNA that was read is TGTGCCAGCAGCCCGGGGGGGGGAATTGGGGAGACC. Its protein is CASSPGGGIGET. The complete CDR3 sequence is CASSPGGGIGETQYF. The rearrangement joins TRBV7-3 to TRBJ2-5, with 8 bases aligning to TRBD2. The CDR3 end lies 3 residues beyond the end of the read and is filled in from the germline J gene. Germline trimming cut 5 bases from V and 5 bases from J; bases unmatched to any gene: 10. The germline V gene has CDR1 SGHTA and CDR2 FQGTGA. The length of the CDR3 is 15 residues.

A note on this clone: The CDR3 goes on 3 residues after the read ends, and that part is filled in from the germline J gene. This sequence joins TRBV7-2 and TRBJ2-1, with 7 bases fitting TRBD2. V was pared by 1 base and J by 9 bases, with 3 bases of the junction left unmatched. Germline V gene lookup returns CDR1 SGHTA and CDR2 FQGNSA. The CDR3 sequence is 13 residues long. The sequenced part of the CDR3 DNA is TGTGCCAGCAGCTTAGGGCGGGAGACTGAG. It specifies CASSLGRETE. The full CDR3 protein is CASSLGRETEQFF. The whole variable domain, filled in from reference TRBV7-2 and TRBJ2-1, reads GAGVSQSPSNKVTEKGKDVELRCDPISGHTALYWYRQSLGQGLEFLIYFQGNSAPDKSGLPSDRFSAERTGGSVSTLTIQRTQQEDSAVYLCASSLGRETEQFFGPGTRLTVL.

To note about this clone: The sequenced fragment ends 3 residues before the CDR3 boundary, so the rest is inferred from the germline J gene. V gene TRBV18 combines with J gene TRBJ1-1; D not certain. Germline CDR1 KGHSH, CDR2 LQKENI. This CDR3 is built from 13 residues. CDR3 sequence: CASSLPIGLEAFF. The DNA read from the CDR3 is TGTGCCAGCTCACTTCCCATCGGTCTGGAA.

Points on this clone: Read coverage stops 3 residues before the CDR3 terminus; the germline J gene supplies the remainder. The chain combines TRBV2 with TRBJ2-7; 7 bases are shared with TRBD2. The CDR3 extends over 13 amino acids. With 10 bases clipped from V and 4 bases from J, the junction kept 10 bases outside the gene matches. Germline CDR1 reads SNHLY; CDR2 reads FYNNEI. The CDR3 region is CATKRDSWYEQYF. The DNA read from the CDR3 is TGTGCCACCAAGCGGGATTCTTGGTACGAG.

Note on this clone: The read gets to within 3 residues of the CDR3 end, and the germline J gene fills in the rest. The chain carries TRBV7-2 and TRBJ2-5; D may be TRBD1 (6 bases). Trimming shortened V by 7 bases and J by 4 bases, and 10 bases separated the two germline ends. This CDR3 has 12 amino acids. From germline, CDR1 is SGHTA and CDR2 FQGNSA. CDR3 bases read: TGTGCCAGCACACAGGGAGCAGAGACC. Protein: CASTQGAET. The whole CDR3 sequence is CASTQGAETQYF.

In the case of this clone: The missing CDR3 end, 3 residues past where the read stops, is filled in from the germline J gene. The chain joins TRBV30 to TRBJ2-3; no definite D call. The length of the CDR3 is 12 residues. The V end was cut by 1 base, the J end by 6 bases, with 8 bases between. Per germline, CDR1 GTSNPN and CDR2 SVGIG (reference sequence). Incomplete CDR3 DNA: TGTGCCTGGAGTGAGGGTGGGGATACG. As protein: CAWSEGGDT. The whole CDR3 protein is CAWSEGGDTQYF.

As concerns this clone: The missing CDR3 end, 3 residues past where the read stops, is filled in from the germline J gene. The genes are TRBV7-9 and TRBJ1-1; D is ambiguous. There are 15 residues in the CDR3. The V gene's germline CDR1 is SEHNR and CDR2 FQNEAQ (reference sequence). The DNA read from the CDR3 is TGTGCCAGCAGCTTATTGTTCAGAGGGCCGGAGGTG. Its protein is CASSLLFRGPEV. The whole CDR3 protein is CASSLLFRGPEVAFF.

Remarks on this clone: The read ends 3 residues before the CDR3 terminus; that terminus is restored from the germline J gene. The V and J genes are TRBV19 and TRBJ2-7; a weak D match, TRBD2 (6 bases). In germline, CDR1 is LNHDA, CDR2 SQIVND (reference sequence). The CDR3 has 14 amino acids. Between the trimmed V and J ends, which lost 5 bases and 6 bases, there was a span of 17 bases. CDR3 DNA (partial): TGTGCCAGTAGTCCGTTGGGACTGCCGAGCGAG. Residues: CASSPLGLPSE. The whole CDR3 region reads CASSPLGLPSEQYF.

Of note for this clone: The CDR3 end falls 3 residues outside the read, so it is completed with the germline J gene. V usage is TRBV18 and J usage is TRBJ2-2, with a weak D call TRBD1 (6 bases). Looked up from germline, CDR1 is KGHSH and CDR2 is LQKENI. This CDR3 comprises 14 residues. The part of the CDR3 DNA that was read is TGTGCCAGCTCACCGGGGGCCAATAATGAAAAG. Translating gives CASSPGANNEK. The entire CDR3 protein is CASSPGANNEKLFF.